Listed below are T cell receptor beta chains from one sample, sequenced in a study of shared clonotypes between healthy human individuals. This table comes from immunoSEQ multiplex PCR, and its TCRdb copy is limited to in-frame clones, with some not included. The sample consists of over 2,000,000 clones, about 94% of them appearing once. Sequencing input: naive CD8+ T cells from PBMCs. Every receptor here comes from a young man in good health. Some clones in this sample may be carry-over from other donors' samples. Each CDR3 is given with its conserved first and last residue. D genes are given only for firm matches. For some rows the clone size is stated as once, few or many, or as a class when expanded; others skip it.

v_gene: TRBV27; j_gene: TRBJ2-7; d_gene: -; abundance: -; CDR3aa: CASRGTPYSYEQYF; CDR3nt: TGTGCCAGCAGGGGGACACCCTACTCCTACGAGCAGTACTTC
v_gene: TRBV5-8; j_gene: TRBJ2-4; d_gene: -; abundance: -; CDR3aa: CASSPGKRRGQAKNIQYF; CDR3nt: TGTGCCAGCAGCCCGGGAAAGCGACGGGGTCAGGCCAAAAACATTCAGTACTTC
v_gene: TRBV9; j_gene: TRBJ1-4; d_gene: -; abundance: -; CDR3aa: CASSVDPGMANEKLFF; CDR3nt: TGTGCCAGCAGCGTAGATCCGGGAATGGCTAATGAAAAACTGTTTTTT
v_gene: TRBV5-6; j_gene: TRBJ1-5; d_gene: -; abundance: -; CDR3aa: CASSSGDDQPQHF; CDR3nt: TGTGCCAGCAGCTCAGGGGACGATCAGCCCCAGCATTTT
v_gene: TRBV27; j_gene: TRBJ2-1; d_gene: -; abundance: -; CDR3aa: CASAIGSNEQFF; CDR3nt: TGTGCCAGCGCCATTGGAAGCAATGAGCAGTTCTTC
v_gene: TRBV7-8; j_gene: TRBJ1-5; d_gene: TRBD1; abundance: -; CDR3aa: CASSLGQRGQGGQPQHF; CDR3nt: TGTGCCAGCAGCCTCGGACAAAGGGGGCAGGGGGGTCAGCCCCAGCATTTT
v_gene: TRBV18; j_gene: TRBJ2-7; d_gene: -; abundance: few; CDR3aa: CASSPPSSYEQYF; CDR3nt: TGTGCCAGCTCACCCCCGAGCTCCTACGAGCAGTACTTC
v_gene: TRBV15; j_gene: TRBJ2-7; d_gene: TRBD2; abundance: -; CDR3aa: CATSRGLAGPLGQYF; CDR3nt: TGTGCCACCAGCAGAGGACTAGCGGGACCCTTGGGGCAGTACTTC
v_gene: TRBV9; j_gene: TRBJ1-5; d_gene: -; abundance: once; CDR3aa: CASSAGTLPGHNQPQHF; CDR3nt: TGTGCCAGCAGCGCCGGGACCCTCCCGGGGCACAATCAGCCCCAGCATTTT
v_gene: TRBV2; j_gene: TRBJ1-1; d_gene: -; abundance: few; CDR3aa: CASVGRVNTEAFF; CDR3nt: TGTGCCAGCGTGGGACGGGTGAACACTGAAGCTTTCTTT
v_gene: TRBV6-6; j_gene: TRBJ2-3; d_gene: -; abundance: -; CDR3aa: CASSYPWADHRYTQYF; CDR3nt: TGTGCCAGCAGTTACCCTTGGGCGGACCATCGGTATACGCAGTATTTT
v_gene: TRBV7-9; j_gene: TRBJ1-2; d_gene: -; abundance: -; CDR3aa: CASSFPPLANYGYTF; CDR3nt: TGTGCCAGCAGCTTCCCCCCCCTCGCTAACTATGGCTACACCTTC
v_gene: TRBV30; j_gene: TRBJ2-1; d_gene: -; abundance: -; CDR3aa: CAWSVSRRGEQFF; CDR3nt: TGTGCCTGGAGTGTCTCCAGGCGGGGTGAGCAGTTCTTC
v_gene: TRBV4-2; j_gene: TRBJ1-2; d_gene: TRBD1; abundance: -; CDR3aa: CASHRVQDRGTLVGYTF; CDR3nt: TGTGCCAGCCACCGAGTTCAGGACAGGGGGACTTTGGTTGGCTACACCTTC
v_gene: TRBV27; j_gene: TRBJ2-7; d_gene: TRBD1; abundance: -; CDR3aa: CASSLSTGSYEQYF; CDR3nt: TGTGCCAGCAGTCTATCGACAGGGTCCTACGAGCAGTACTTC
v_gene: TRBV15; j_gene: TRBJ1-4; d_gene: -; abundance: -; CDR3aa: CATSRDMTSFGGKLFF; CDR3nt: TGTGCCACCAGCAGAGATATGACGTCTTTTGGTGGAAAACTGTTTTTT
v_gene: TRBV11-2; j_gene: TRBJ2-1; d_gene: TRBD2; abundance: -; CDR3aa: CASSLGDGGSSVEQFF; CDR3nt: TGTGCCAGCAGCTTAGGTGACGGCGGGAGCAGCGTTGAGCAGTTCTTC
v_gene: TRBV27; j_gene: TRBJ2-7; d_gene: TRBD1; abundance: once; CDR3aa: CASSFGTGGREQYF; CDR3nt: TGTGCCAGCAGTTTCGGGACAGGGGGTCGCGAGCAGTACTTC
v_gene: TRBV27; j_gene: TRBJ2-2; d_gene: -; abundance: -; CDR3aa: CASSLFFGTTGELFF; CDR3nt: TGTGCCAGCAGTTTGTTTTTCGGGACCACCGGGGAGCTGTTTTTT
v_gene: TRBV10-3; j_gene: TRBJ2-7; d_gene: TRBD2; abundance: -; CDR3aa: CAISDETSGSSYEQYF; CDR3nt: TGTGCCATCAGTGACGAGACTAGCGGGTCTTCCTACGAGCAGTACTTC
v_gene: TRBV4-3; j_gene: TRBJ2-7; d_gene: TRBD1; abundance: -; CDR3aa: CASSQDPTPTTGREQYF; CDR3nt: TGCGCCAGCAGCCAAGATCCGACCCCCACGACAGGGCGCGAGCAGTACTTC
v_gene: TRBV7-9; j_gene: TRBJ1-2; d_gene: -; abundance: -; CDR3aa: CASSLGTAYGYTF; CDR3nt: TGTGCCAGCAGTCTAGGGACGGCCTATGGCTACACCTTC
v_gene: TRBV28; j_gene: TRBJ2-2; d_gene: TRBD2; abundance: -; CDR3aa: CASSLTRTSGNTGELFF; CDR3nt: TGTGCCAGCAGTCTCACACGGACTAGCGGGAACACCGGGGAGCTGTTTTTT
v_gene: TRBV27; j_gene: TRBJ2-7; d_gene: -; abundance: -; CDR3aa: CASSYGSAREQYF; CDR3nt: TGTGCCAGCAGCTACGGGAGCGCGAGGGAGCAGTACTTC
v_gene: TRBV27; j_gene: TRBJ2-7; d_gene: -; abundance: -; CDR3aa: CASSTRDGTYEQYF; CDR3nt: TGTGCCAGCAGTACCCGGGACGGGACCTACGAGCAGTACTTC
v_gene: TRBV7-8; j_gene: TRBJ2-2; d_gene: -; abundance: -; CDR3aa: CASSAEGGTITGELFF; CDR3nt: TGTGCCAGCAGCGCGGAGGGGGGTACTATTACCGGGGAGCTGTTTTTT
v_gene: TRBV9; j_gene: TRBJ2-2; d_gene: -; abundance: -; CDR3aa: CASESGNTGELFF; CDR3nt: TGTGCCAGCGAATCAGGGAACACCGGGGAGCTGTTTTTT
v_gene: TRBV7-9; j_gene: TRBJ2-1; d_gene: -; abundance: -; CDR3aa: CASSLSAIHPSGEQFF; CDR3nt: TGTGCCAGCAGCTTATCGGCCATCCATCCGTCCGGTGAGCAGTTCTTC
v_gene: TRBV28; j_gene: TRBJ2-1; d_gene: TRBD2; abundance: -; CDR3aa: CASSLYGGSFQRVEQFF; CDR3nt: TGTGCCAGCAGTTTATATGGCGGGAGCTTTCAGCGGGTTGAGCAGTTCTTC
v_gene: TRBV7-8; j_gene: TRBJ2-3; d_gene: -; abundance: -; CDR3aa: CASSLEIRATQYF; CDR3nt: TGTGCCAGCAGCCTAGAGATTCGGGCTACGCAGTATTTT
v_gene: TRBV6-8; j_gene: TRBJ2-5; d_gene: TRBD2; abundance: -; CDR3aa: CASSYSRLIIGRAEETQYF; CDR3nt: TGTGCCAGCAGTTACTCGAGGCTGATTATCGGGAGGGCGGAGGAGACCCAGTACTTC
v_gene: TRBV12-5; j_gene: TRBJ1-5; d_gene: -; abundance: -; CDR3aa: CASGLVRGPPWQPQHF; CDR3nt: TGTGCTAGTGGTTTGGTACGTGGACCGCCGTGGCAGCCCCAGCATTTT
v_gene: TRBV5-1; j_gene: TRBJ2-7; d_gene: TRBD1; abundance: -; CDR3aa: CASSVQGNEQYF; CDR3nt: TGCGCCAGCAGCGTACAGGGGAACGAGCAGTACTTC
v_gene: TRBV9; j_gene: TRBJ1-5; d_gene: -; abundance: once; CDR3aa: CASSVGRGSNQPQHF; CDR3nt: TGTGCCAGCAGCGTAGGCAGGGGAAGCAATCAGCCCCAGCATTTT
v_gene: TRBV27; j_gene: TRBJ1-2; d_gene: TRBD1; abundance: -; CDR3aa: CASMRTGTLLYGYTF; CDR3nt: TGTGCCAGCATGAGGACAGGGACGCTGCTCTATGGCTACACCTTC
v_gene: TRBV6-5; j_gene: TRBJ2-2; d_gene: -; abundance: -; CDR3aa: CASGVGVGTTGELFF; CDR3nt: TGTGCCAGCGGCGTCGGGGTAGGGACCACCGGGGAGCTGTTTTTT
v_gene: TRBV13; j_gene: TRBJ2-7; d_gene: -; abundance: -; CDR3aa: CASSFGARHEQYF; CDR3nt: TGTGCCAGCAGCTTCGGAGCCCGCCACGAGCAGTACTTC
v_gene: TRBV27; j_gene: TRBJ2-1; d_gene: TRBD1; abundance: few; CDR3aa: CASRSSHRGGFDNEQFF; CDR3nt: TGTGCCAGCAGGAGCTCGCACAGGGGTGGGTTCGACAATGAGCAGTTCTTC
v_gene: TRBV27; j_gene: TRBJ2-7; d_gene: TRBD2; abundance: -; CDR3aa: CASSLLVAGYEQYF; CDR3nt: TGTGCCAGCAGTTTATTGGTAGCGGGGTACGAGCAGTACTTC
v_gene: TRBV7-9; j_gene: TRBJ2-1; d_gene: -; abundance: -; CDR3aa: CASSILDSYNEQFF; CDR3nt: TGTGCCAGCAGCATTCTAGACTCCTACAATGAGCAGTTCTTC
v_gene: TRBV5-1; j_gene: TRBJ2-7; d_gene: -; abundance: -; CDR3aa: CASSEGDSSYEQYF; CDR3nt: TGCGCCAGCTCGGAGGGGGACAGCTCCTACGAGCAGTACTTC